The 14 T cell receptor beta chains presented below share a single source sample, sequenced in a study of T cell responses to AZD1222 COVID-19 vaccine (dated by TCRdb to the early 2020s). Library construction relied on the immunoSEQ multiplex PCR assay. TCRdb carries this immuneACCESS record with in-frame sequences only. Its versions omit some clonotypes, under half of them owing to an unresolved V gene in the studies checked, with the rest unexplained. The sample table holds some 160,000 clones, of which about nine tenths were seen once. Roughly 5.5% of the sample lies in the top ten. Interpreted using the paper, the time point label stands for: baseline before first vaccination. This sample comprised peripheral blood, obtained on day 0 of AZD1222 vaccination. The receptors shown here come from an adult in good health.

The chain carries TRBV6-1 and TRBJ1-1; D unresolved. Germline V CDR1 and CDR2: MNHNS, SASEGT. Trimming shortened V by 1 base and J by 4 bases, and 7 bases separated the two germline ends. The CDR3 loop spans 13 amino acids. In nucleotides, the CDR3 is TGTGCCAGCAGTGAAGTTGGGGTCACTGAAGCTTTCTTT. Protein product: CASSEVGVTEAFF.

The chain links TRBV7-2 to TRBJ1-1, with D maybe TRBD1 (6 bases). The CDR3 runs 14 residues. V was trimmed by 3 bases and J by 1 base, leaving 9 bases between them. Germline-derived CDR1 and CDR2 are SGHTA and FQGNSA. The CDR3, as DNA: TGTGCCAGCAGCTTCGACAGGTCGAACACTGAAGCTTTCTTT. Translated, it gives CASSFDRSNTEAFF.

V is TRBV6-5 and J is TRBJ1-2, with a tentative D call TRBD1 (5 bases). CDR3 size: 13 residues. The V and J ends lost 6 bases and 5 bases respectively, with 13 bases between them. Per the germline V gene, CDR1 is MNHEY and CDR2 is SVGAGI. The CDR3 spells CASRLDRNYGYTF. CDR3 DNA: TGTGCCAGCAGGCTAGACAGAAATTATGGCTACACCTTC.

V usage is TRBV5-5 and J usage is TRBJ2-7; D is perhaps TRBD2 (5 bases). The germline gives CDR1 SGHKS, CDR2 YYEKEE (reference sequence). V was pared by 0 bases and J by 2 bases, with 6 bases between. The CDR3 is 13 amino acids. The CDR3: CASSLAGTYEQYF. DNA of the CDR3: TGTGCCAGCAGCTTGGCCGGGACCTACGAGCAGTACTTC.

The gene calls are TRBV18 and TRBJ1-4; 9 bases line up with TRBD1. The CDR3 sequence is 17 residues long. The V and J ends lost 2 bases and 6 bases, in that order; junction bases with no gene match: 10. Germline assignment: CDR1 KGHSH and CDR2 LQKENI. The CDR3 here is CASSPIDPGQGYEKLFF. As DNA, the CDR3 is TGTGCCAGCTCACCAATCGACCCGGGACAGGGTTATGAAAAACTGTTTTTT.

DNA of the CDR3: TGTGCCAGTAGTAGCGGAGTGTATAATTCACCCCTCCACTTT. Its translation is CASSSGVYNSPLHF. J is TRBJ1-6 and V is TRBV19; D gene unclear. The CDR3 runs to 14 residues. Trimming cost V 4 bases and J 4 bases, with 8 bases left between them. Germline V gives CDR1 LNHDA, CDR2 SQIVND (reference sequence).

The chain recombines TRBV6-2 or TRBV6-3 with TRBJ2-2, with D unclear. Trimming took 2 bases from V and 4 from J, leaving 8 bases between them. The germline V gene has CDR1 MNHEY and CDR2 SVGEGT. This CDR3 contains 14 residues. The CDR3 loop reads CASSYPTPTGELFF. DNA of the CDR3: TGTGCCAGCAGTTACCCGACGCCCACCGGGGAGCTGTTTTTT.

This clone occurred a few times. J is TRBJ2-7 and V is TRBV2, with unresolved D. This CDR3 is built from 16 residues. Trimming pared 5 bases from V and 7 bases from J, leaving 24 bases between. Per the germline V gene, CDR1 is SNHLY and CDR2 is FYNNEI. This chain's CDR3 is CASSSSPGELVGEQYF. CDR3 DNA sequence: TGTGCCAGCAGTTCTTCCCCCGGAGAATTAGTTGGGGAGCAGTACTTC. The full variable domain, its missing parts supplied by reference TRBV2 and TRBJ2-7, is EPEVTQTPSHQVTQMGQEVILRCVPISNHLYFYWYRQILGQKVEFLVSFYNNEISEKSEIFDDQFSVERPDGSNFTLKIRSTKLEDSAMYFCASSSSPGELVGEQYFGPGTRLTVT.

The chain employs TRBV3-1 (or the pseudogene TRBV3-2) and TRBJ1-1; D possibly corresponds to TRBD1 (5 bases). The CDR3 extends over 14 amino acids. Germline loops: CDR1 LGHDT, CDR2 YNNKEL (reference sequence). Between the trimmed V and J ends, which lost 4 bases and 5 bases, there was a span of 14 bases. CDR3 in amino acids: CASSPLQGGTEAFF. The CDR3 DNA sequence: TGTGCCAGCAGCCCCCTCCAGGGCGGTACTGAAGCTTTCTTT.

The V gene is TRBV3-1 (or the pseudogene TRBV3-2), the J gene TRBJ2-1; no clear D gene. Deletions cut 5 bases from V and 5 bases from J, with 4 bases between. Germline V lookup: CDR1 LGHDT, CDR2 YNNKEL (reference sequence). The CDR3 covers 11 residues. The CDR3 region is CASSGHNEQFF. The CDR3 DNA sequence: TGTGCCAGCAGCGGCCACAATGAGCAGTTCTTC.

The J gene is TRBJ2-5, the V gene TRBV6-5, with 7 positions matching TRBD2. Germline CDR1 reads MNHEY; CDR2 reads SVGAGI. V shed 7 bases, J shed 3 bases, and the junction held 8 bases outside the gene matches. The CDR3 runs 14 residues. The CDR3 DNA reads as TGTGCCAGCACACAAGGCCTAGCGGAAGAGACCCAGTACTTC. It yields the protein CASTQGLAEETQYF.

V is TRBV5-1 and J is TRBJ2-3; D may be TRBD2 (5 bases). Trimming cost V 2 bases and J 3 bases, with 19 bases left between them. Germline V gene lookup returns CDR1 SGHRS and CDR2 YFSETQ. This CDR3 comprises 17 residues. DNA for the CDR3: TGCGCCAGCAGCTTAGGTTCAGCAGCGGTGGGTACAGATACGCAGTATTTT. It specifies CASSLGSAAVGTDTQYF. The full variable domain, rest sourced from reference TRBV5-1 and TRBJ2-3, is KAGVTQTPRYLIKTRGQQVTLSCSPISGHRSVSWYQQTPGQGLQFLFEYFSETQRNKGNFPGRFSGRQFSNSRSEMNVSTLELGDSALYLCASSLGSAAVGTDTQYFGPGTRLTVL.

This CDR3 reads CASSPRSHRTDTQYF. For the CDR3, the DNA is TGTGCCAGCAGCCCCCGGAGTCACCGCACAGATACGCAGTATTTT. This chain uses TRBV9 with TRBJ2-3; the D is unclear. The CDR3 has 15 amino acids. From germline, CDR1 is SGDLS and CDR2 YYNGEE. Trimming left V 4 bases short and J 1 base short, with 13 bases between. Full variable domain (rest looked up from reference TRBV9 and TRBJ2-3): DSGVTQTPKHLITATGQRVTLRCSPRSGDLSVYWYQQSLDQGLQFLIQYYNGEERAKGNILERFSAQQFPDLHSELNLSSLELGDSALYFCASSPRSHRTDTQYFGPGTRLTVL.

The V and J genes are TRBV30 and TRBJ2-1; TRBD2 aligns across 11 bases. Trimming at V came to 3 bases and at J to 5 bases, leaving 6 bases not matched to a gene. Per germline, CDR1 GTSNPN and CDR2 SVGIG (reference sequence). CDR3 size: 15 residues. Written as DNA, the CDR3 is TGTGCCTGGAGGAAGACTAGCGGGAACCACAATGAGCAGTTCTTC. This gives the protein CAWRKTSGNHNEQFF.